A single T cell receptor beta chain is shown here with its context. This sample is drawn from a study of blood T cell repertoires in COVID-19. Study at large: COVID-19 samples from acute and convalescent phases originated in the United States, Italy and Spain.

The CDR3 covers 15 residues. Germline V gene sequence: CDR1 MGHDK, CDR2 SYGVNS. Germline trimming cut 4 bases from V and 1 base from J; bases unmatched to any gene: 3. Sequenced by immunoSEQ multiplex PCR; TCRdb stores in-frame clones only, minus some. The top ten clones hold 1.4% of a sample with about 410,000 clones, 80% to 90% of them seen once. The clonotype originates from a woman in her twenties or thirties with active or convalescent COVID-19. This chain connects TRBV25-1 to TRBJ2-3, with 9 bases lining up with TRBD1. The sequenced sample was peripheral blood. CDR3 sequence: CASSGQGDRTDTQYF. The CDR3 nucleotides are TGTGCCAGCAGTGGACAGGGGGACCGCACAGATACGCAGTATTTT.